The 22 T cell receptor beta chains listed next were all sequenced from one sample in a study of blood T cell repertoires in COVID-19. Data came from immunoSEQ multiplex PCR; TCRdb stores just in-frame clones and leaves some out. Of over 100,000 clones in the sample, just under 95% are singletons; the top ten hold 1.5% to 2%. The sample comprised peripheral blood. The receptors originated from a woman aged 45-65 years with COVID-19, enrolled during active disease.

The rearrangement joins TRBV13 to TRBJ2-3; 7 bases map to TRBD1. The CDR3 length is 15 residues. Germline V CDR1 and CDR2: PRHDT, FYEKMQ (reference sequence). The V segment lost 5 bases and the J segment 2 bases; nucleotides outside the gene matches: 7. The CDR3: CASSPRGHTTDTQYF. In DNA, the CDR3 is TGTGCCAGCAGCCCAAGGGGGCACACCACAGATACGCAGTATTTT.

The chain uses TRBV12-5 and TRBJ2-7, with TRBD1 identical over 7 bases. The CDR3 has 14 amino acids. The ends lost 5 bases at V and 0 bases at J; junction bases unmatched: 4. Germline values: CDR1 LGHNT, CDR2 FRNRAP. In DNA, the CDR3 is TGTGCTAGTGGTCCGGGACAGAGCTCCTACGAGCAGTACTTC. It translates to CASGPGQSSYEQYF.

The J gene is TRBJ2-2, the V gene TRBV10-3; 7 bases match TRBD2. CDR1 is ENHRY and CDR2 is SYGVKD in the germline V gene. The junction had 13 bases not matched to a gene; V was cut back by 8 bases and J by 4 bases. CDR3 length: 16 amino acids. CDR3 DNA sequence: TGTGCCATCTCAGCTAGCCAAACGGGGGGCACCGGGGAGCTGTTTTTT. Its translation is CAISASQTGGTGELFF.

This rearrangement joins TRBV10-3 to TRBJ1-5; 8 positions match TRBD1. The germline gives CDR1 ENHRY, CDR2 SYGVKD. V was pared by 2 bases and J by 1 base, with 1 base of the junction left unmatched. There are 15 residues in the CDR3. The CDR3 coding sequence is TGTGCCATCAGTGAGCGGACAGGGAGCAATCAGCCCCAGCATTTT. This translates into CAISERTGSNQPQHF.

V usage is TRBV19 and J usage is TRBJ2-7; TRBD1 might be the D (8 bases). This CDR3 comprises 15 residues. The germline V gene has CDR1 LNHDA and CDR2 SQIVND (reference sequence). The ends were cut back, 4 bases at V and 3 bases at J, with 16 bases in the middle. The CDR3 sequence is CASSRATGGGYEQYF. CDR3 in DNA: TGTGCCAGTAGTAGGGCCACAGGGGGGGGCTACGAGCAGTACTTC.

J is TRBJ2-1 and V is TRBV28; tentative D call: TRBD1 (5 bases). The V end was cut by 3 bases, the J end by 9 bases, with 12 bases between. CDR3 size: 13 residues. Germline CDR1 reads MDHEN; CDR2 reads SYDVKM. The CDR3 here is CASSFLGAGEQFF. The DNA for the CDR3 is TGTGCCAGCAGTTTTTTAGGGGCAGGTGAGCAGTTCTTC.

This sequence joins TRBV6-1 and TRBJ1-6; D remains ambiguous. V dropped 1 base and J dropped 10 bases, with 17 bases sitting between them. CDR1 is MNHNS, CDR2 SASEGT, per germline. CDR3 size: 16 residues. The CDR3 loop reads CASSEVGPTGNSPLHF. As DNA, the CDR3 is TGTGCCAGCAGTGAAGTCGGACCGACGGGGAACTCACCCCTCCACTTT.

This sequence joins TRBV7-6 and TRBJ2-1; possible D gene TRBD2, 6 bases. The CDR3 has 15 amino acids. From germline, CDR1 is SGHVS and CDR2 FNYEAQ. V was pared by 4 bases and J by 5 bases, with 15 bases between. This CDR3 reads CASSWTGTRNNEQFF. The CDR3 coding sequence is TGTGCCAGCAGCTGGACCGGGACTCGTAACAATGAGCAGTTCTTC.

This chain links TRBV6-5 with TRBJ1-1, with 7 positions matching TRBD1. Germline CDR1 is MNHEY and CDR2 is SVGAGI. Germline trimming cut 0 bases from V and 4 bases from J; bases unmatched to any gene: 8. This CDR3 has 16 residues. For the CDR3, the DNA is TGTGCCAGCAGTTACTCGTGGGGGAGACAGGGCACTGAAGCTTTCTTT. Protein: CASSYSWGRQGTEAFF.

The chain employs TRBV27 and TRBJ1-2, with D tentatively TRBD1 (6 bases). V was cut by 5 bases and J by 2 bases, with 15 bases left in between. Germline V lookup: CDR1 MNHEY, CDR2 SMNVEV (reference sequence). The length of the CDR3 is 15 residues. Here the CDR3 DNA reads TGTGCCAGCAGTGACAGGATGGGGTCGAACTATGGCTACACCTTC. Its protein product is CASSDRMGSNYGYTF.

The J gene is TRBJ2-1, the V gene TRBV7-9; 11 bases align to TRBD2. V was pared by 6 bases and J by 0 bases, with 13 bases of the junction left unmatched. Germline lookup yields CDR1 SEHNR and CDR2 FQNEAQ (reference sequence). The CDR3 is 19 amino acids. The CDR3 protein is CASRVGTSGDASSYNEQFF. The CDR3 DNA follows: TGTGCCAGCAGAGTCGGGACTAGCGGAGACGCGAGCTCCTACAATGAGCAGTTCTTC.

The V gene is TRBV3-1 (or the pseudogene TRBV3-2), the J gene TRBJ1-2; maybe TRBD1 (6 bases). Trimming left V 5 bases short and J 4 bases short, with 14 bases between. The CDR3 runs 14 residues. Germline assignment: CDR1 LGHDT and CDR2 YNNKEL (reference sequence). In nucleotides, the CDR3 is TGTGCCAGCAGCTATCCGGGACACACCTATGGCTACACCTTC. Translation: CASSYPGHTYGYTF.

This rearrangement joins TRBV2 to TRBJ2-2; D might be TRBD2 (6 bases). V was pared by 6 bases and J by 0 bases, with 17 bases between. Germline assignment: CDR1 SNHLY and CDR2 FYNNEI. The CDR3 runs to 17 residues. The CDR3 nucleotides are TGTGCCAGCAGGGGGGGTACTCATTTACCGAACACCGGGGAGCTGTTTTTT. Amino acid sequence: CASRGGTHLPNTGELFF. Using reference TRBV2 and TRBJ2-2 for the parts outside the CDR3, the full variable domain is EPEVTQTPSHQVTQMGQEVILRCVPISNHLYFYWYRQILGQKVEFLVSFYNNEISEKSEIFDDQFSVERPDGSNFTLKIRSTKLEDSAMYFCASRGGTHLPNTGELFFGEGSRLTVL.

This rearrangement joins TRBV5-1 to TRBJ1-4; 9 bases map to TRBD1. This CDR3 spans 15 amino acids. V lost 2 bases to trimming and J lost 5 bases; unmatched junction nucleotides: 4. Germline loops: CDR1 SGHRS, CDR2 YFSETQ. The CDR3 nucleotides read TGCGCCAGCAGCTTTTCGACAGGGGGAAATGAAAAACTGTTTTTT. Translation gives CASSFSTGGNEKLFF.

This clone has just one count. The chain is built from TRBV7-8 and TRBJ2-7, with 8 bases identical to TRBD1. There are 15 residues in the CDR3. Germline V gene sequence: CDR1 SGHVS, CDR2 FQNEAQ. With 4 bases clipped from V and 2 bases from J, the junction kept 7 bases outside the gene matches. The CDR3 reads CASSSPGQVPYEQYV. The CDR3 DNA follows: TGTGCCAGCAGCTCTCCGGGACAGGTTCCCTACGAGCAGTACGTC.

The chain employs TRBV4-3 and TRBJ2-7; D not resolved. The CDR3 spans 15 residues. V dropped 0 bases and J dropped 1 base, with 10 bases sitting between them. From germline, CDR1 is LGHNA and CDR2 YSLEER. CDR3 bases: TGCGCCAGCAGCCAAGAAGCCGGCAGGTCCTACGAGCAGTACTTC. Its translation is CASSQEAGRSYEQYF.

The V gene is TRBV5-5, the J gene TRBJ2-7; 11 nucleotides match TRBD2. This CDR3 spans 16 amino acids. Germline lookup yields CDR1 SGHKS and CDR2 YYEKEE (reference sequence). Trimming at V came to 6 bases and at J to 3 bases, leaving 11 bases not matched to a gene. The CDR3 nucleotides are TGTGCCAGCACCGCAGGTCCCACTAGCGGGGGCTACGAGCAGTACTTC. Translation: CASTAGPTSGGYEQYF.

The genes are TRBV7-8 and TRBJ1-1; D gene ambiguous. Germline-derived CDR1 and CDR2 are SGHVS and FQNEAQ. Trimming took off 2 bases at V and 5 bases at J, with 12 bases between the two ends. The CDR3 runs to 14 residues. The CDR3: CASSLKEGATEAFF. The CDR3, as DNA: TGTGCCAGCAGCTTAAAGGAGGGCGCGACTGAAGCTTTCTTT. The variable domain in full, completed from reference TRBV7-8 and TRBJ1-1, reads GAGVSQSPRYKVAKRGQDVALRCDPISGHVSLFWYQQALGQGPEFLTYFQNEAQLDKSGLPSDRFFAERPEGSVSTLKIQRTQQEDSAVYLCASSLKEGATEAFFGQGTRLTVV.

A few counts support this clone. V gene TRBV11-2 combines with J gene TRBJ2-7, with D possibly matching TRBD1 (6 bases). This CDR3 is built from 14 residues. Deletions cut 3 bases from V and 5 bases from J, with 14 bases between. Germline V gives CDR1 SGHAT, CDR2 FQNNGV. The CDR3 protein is CASSLEVTGHEQYF. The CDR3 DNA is TGTGCCAGCAGCTTGGAGGTCACAGGGCACGAGCAGTACTTC.

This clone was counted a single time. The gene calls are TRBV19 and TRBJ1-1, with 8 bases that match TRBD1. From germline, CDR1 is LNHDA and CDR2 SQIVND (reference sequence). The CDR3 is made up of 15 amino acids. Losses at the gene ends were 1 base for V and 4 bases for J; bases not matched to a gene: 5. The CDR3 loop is CASSIATGGSTEAFF. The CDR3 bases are TGTGCCAGTAGTATAGCAACAGGGGGAAGCACTGAAGCTTTCTTT.

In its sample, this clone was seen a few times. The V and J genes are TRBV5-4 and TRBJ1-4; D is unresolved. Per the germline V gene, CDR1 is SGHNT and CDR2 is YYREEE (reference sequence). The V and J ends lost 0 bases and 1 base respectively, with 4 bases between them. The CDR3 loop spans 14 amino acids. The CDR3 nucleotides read TGTGCCAGCAGCTTGGCGCGAACTAATGAAAAACTGTTTTTT. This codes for CASSLARTNEKLFF.

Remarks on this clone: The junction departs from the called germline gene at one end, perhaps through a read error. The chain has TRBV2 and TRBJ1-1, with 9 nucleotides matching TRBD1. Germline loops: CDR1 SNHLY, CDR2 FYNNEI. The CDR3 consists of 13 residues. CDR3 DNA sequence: TGTGCCAGCAGTGAAATAGGGGGACAGGGTCTGGTCTTT. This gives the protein CASSEIGGQGLVF.